This T cell receptor beta chain was retrieved from a study of blood T cell repertoires in COVID-19. About the research overall: PBMCs, B-cell-depleted T cells, or T cells were the source of the cDNA or gDNA that made up the material.

CDR3 length equals 14 residues. Germline trimming cut 6 bases from V and 11 bases from J; bases unmatched to any gene: 9. Germline-derived CDR1 and CDR2 are MNHEY and SVGEGT. In the authors' workflow: Reference gene primer amplification in the assay estimated nucleated cell counts. Sequencing was performed with immunoSEQ multiplex PCR; in TCRdb, only in-frame clones are kept and a portion is missing. V, J and clone size were drawn from that table, and D and trimming were deduced from the DNA. The top ten hold about 4.4% of the sample, which has 200,000 to 250,000 clones, 82% seen once. The receptor comes from a woman in her 70s with acute or convalescent COVID-19. Sequences were obtained from peripheral blood. The chain is built from TRBV6-2 or TRBV6-3 and TRBJ1-6, with 8 bases matching TRBD1. CDR3 sequence (DNA): TGTGCCAGCAGCACGACAGGGGTAATACCACCCCTCCACTTT. Amino acids: CASSTTGVIPPLHF.